What follows are 19 T cell receptor beta chains derived from one specimen sequenced in a study of beta chain features in type 1 diabetes. Investigators reverse transcribed all isolated RNA, so they sequenced expressed TCRB transcripts. TCRdb keeps only in-frame clones here, not all; method: immunoSEQ multiplex PCR. In the table there are about 930,000 clones, about 17% of which are singletons. Sequenced: naive CD4+ T cells from blood. The receptors here all came from a woman aged 18-35 years in good health.

This clone was seen a few times. This rearrangement joins TRBV15 to TRBJ2-5; D tentatively reads TRBD1 or TRBD2 (5 bases each). The germline V gene encodes CDR1 LNHNV and CDR2 YYDKDF (reference sequence). CDR3 length: 14 residues. The V gene lost 1 base and the J gene lost 5 bases, with 11 bases spanning the gap. The CDR3 DNA is TGTGCCACCAGCAGAGCTTCAGGGACGGAGACCCAGTACTTC. This sequence encodes CATSRASGTETQYF. The whole variable domain, filled in from reference TRBV15 and TRBJ2-5, reads DAMVIQNPRYQVTQFGKPVTLSCSQTLNHNVMYWYQQKSSQAPKLLFHYYDKDFNNEADTPDNFQSRRPNTSFCFLDIRSPGLGDTAMYLCATSRASGTETQYFGPGTRLLVL.

The genes are TRBV15 and TRBJ1-5; D is unresolved. Germline-derived CDR1 and CDR2 are LNHNV and YYDKDF (reference sequence). Trimming removed 5 bases at V and 4 bases at J, with 12 bases between. This CDR3 has 14 amino acids. The CDR3, as DNA: TGTGCCACCAGCGCCCGAAAGCTGAATCAGCCCCAGCATTTT. Its translation: CATSARKLNQPQHF. The entire variable domain, with the rest obtained from reference TRBV15 and TRBJ1-5, is as follows: DAMVIQNPRYQVTQFGKPVTLSCSQTLNHNVMYWYQQKSSQAPKLLFHYYDKDFNNEADTPDNFQSRRPNTSFCFLDIRSPGLGDTAMYLCATSARKLNQPQHFGDGTRLSIL.

This clone was counted only a few times. This chain links TRBV19 with TRBJ2-1, with 9 bases matching TRBD2. The CDR3 has 15 amino acids. Germline-derived CDR1 and CDR2 are LNHDA and SQIVND (reference sequence). With 3 bases clipped from V and 9 bases from J, the junction kept 9 bases outside the gene matches. The CDR3 DNA sequence: TGTGCCAGTAGTATTATGAGCGGGAGGACAGGTGAGCAGTTCTTC. Its translation is CASSIMSGRTGEQFF.

This clone was observed a few times. The rearrangement links TRBV18 to TRBJ2-2, with unresolved D. This CDR3 region has 14 residues. V dropped 6 bases and J dropped 0 bases, with 8 bases sitting between them. Germline CDR1 and CDR2: KGHSH and LQKENI. The CDR3 DNA follows: TGTGCCAGCTCTCCAAAGTCGAACACCGGGGAGCTGTTTTTT. Amino acids: CASSPKSNTGELFF.

This clone was counted a few times. V gene TRBV29-1 combines with J gene TRBJ2-1, with D unclear. The CDR3 runs 14 residues. V was pared by 6 bases and J by 5 bases, with 17 bases between. The V gene's germline CDR1 is SQVTM and CDR2 ANQGSEA. The DNA of the CDR3 is TGCAGCGTCAGAGGTTTAGGAGTGGACAATGAGCAGTTCTTC. Residues: CSVRGLGVDNEQFF.

This chain uses TRBV29-1 with TRBJ2-3, with 7 bases that match TRBD1. Germline loops: CDR1 SQVTM, CDR2 ANQGSEA. This CDR3 contains 13 residues. The V segment lost 7 bases and the J segment 6 bases; nucleotides outside the gene matches: 10. The CDR3 loop is CSEGGQELDTQYF. The CDR3 nucleotides read TGCAGCGAAGGAGGACAGGAGTTGGATACGCAGTATTTT.

This clone has more than one count but fewer than ten. The rearrangement uses TRBV28 and TRBJ1-2; 7 bases fit TRBD1. J gave up 8 bases and V 3 bases, and 12 bases lay outside the gene matches. The germline V gene has CDR1 MDHEN and CDR2 SYDVKM. The CDR3 has 15 amino acids. DNA for the CDR3: TGTGCCAGCAGTTTTGTCGGGGACAGCTGGTTCGGCTACACCTTC. It codes for CASSFVGDSWFGYTF.

In its sample, this clone was seen a few times. The CDR3: CASSQEYRPQNTGELFF. The CDR3 nucleotides read TGTGCCAGCAGCCAAGAATACAGGCCCCAAAACACCGGGGAGCTGTTTTTT. The chain links TRBV4-2 to TRBJ2-2; weak D call: TRBD1 (5 bases). Trimming pared 0 bases from V and 2 bases from J, leaving 13 bases between. The CDR3 sequence is 17 residues long. Germline lookup yields CDR1 LGHNA and CDR2 YNFKEQ.

This clone came up a few times. The V gene is TRBV4-3, the J gene TRBJ2-3; 14 bases map to TRBD2. Unmatched junction bases numbered 4, after V lost 1 base and J lost 1 base. Germline values: CDR1 LGHNA, CDR2 YSLEER. The CDR3 spans 18 residues. The CDR3 nucleotides are TGCGCCAGCAGCCAAGGACTAGCGGGAGGGCCCGGCACAGATACGCAGTATTTT. Its translation: CASSQGLAGGPGTDTQYF.

As for this clone: The same CDR3 can be traced to other DNA sequences in this sample. The rearrangement joins TRBV7-2 to TRBJ2-3; possibly TRBD2 for D (5 bases). Germline V lookup: CDR1 SGHTA, CDR2 FQGNSA. Trimming took off 0 bases at V and 1 base at J, with 5 bases between the two ends. The CDR3 runs 14 residues. CDR3 sequence reads: CASSLAGGTDTQYF. Written as DNA, the CDR3 is TGTGCCAGCAGCTTAGCCGGGGGCACAGATACGCAGTATTTT.

J is TRBJ2-7 and V is TRBV7-9; D is possibly TRBD1 (6 bases). The V end was cut by 5 bases, the J end by 1 base, with 15 bases between. The CDR3 covers 15 residues. Per the germline V gene, CDR1 is SEHNR and CDR2 is FQNEAQ (reference sequence). The CDR3 is CASSADSHLSYEQYF. In nucleotides, the CDR3 is TGTGCCAGCAGCGCGGACAGCCACCTTTCCTACGAGCAGTACTTC.

The rearrangement links TRBV7-8 to TRBJ2-7, with 10 bases aligning to TRBD2. Germline V CDR1 and CDR2: SGHVS, FQNEAQ. Trimming cost V 5 bases and J 2 bases; bases outside gene matches: 3. The CDR3 totals 14 residues. Written as DNA, the CDR3 is TGTGCCAGCAGCCTGGGACTAGCGACCTACGAGCAGTACTTC. Amino acid sequence: CASSLGLATYEQYF.

The rearrangement joins TRBV5-5 to TRBJ2-1; the match to TRBD2 covers 7 bases. Germline values: CDR1 SGHKS, CDR2 YYEKEE (reference sequence). Unmatched junction bases numbered 1, after V lost 0 bases and J lost 1 base. This CDR3 is built from 15 residues. The CDR3 sequence is CASSLGGSSYNEQFF. The CDR3 DNA reads TGTGCCAGCAGCTTGGGCGGGAGTTCCTACAATGAGCAGTTCTTC.

The chain combines TRBV2 with TRBJ1-3, with a weak D call TRBD1 (5 bases). Germline CDR1 and CDR2: SNHLY and FYNNEI. V gave up 10 bases and J gave up 1 base, with 8 bases separating them. The CDR3 spans 12 residues. In DNA form, the CDR3 reads TGTGCCACCAGGGTATCTGGAAACACCATATATTTT. The encoded protein is CATRVSGNTIYF.

This chain uses TRBV7-3 with TRBJ2-3; 8 bases align to TRBD2. The CDR3 is 15 amino acids. Germline-derived CDR1 and CDR2 are SGHTA and FQGTGA. V lost 8 bases to trimming and J lost 2 bases; unmatched junction nucleotides: 9. DNA of the CDR3: TGTGCCAGCTGGGGTAGCGGGATGCTCACAGATACGCAGTATTTT. Translated: CASWGSGMLTDTQYF.

Only a few counts were recorded for this clone. J is TRBJ2-7 and V is TRBV7-2; D might be TRBD1 (5 bases). The CDR3 has 16 amino acids. Looked up from germline, CDR1 is SGHTA and CDR2 is FQGNSA. Deletions cut 3 bases from V and 1 base from J, with 16 bases between. The CDR3 DNA is TGTGCCAGCAGCTTGCATGGGGCCGCGAAATCCTACGAGCAGTACTTC. Amino acid sequence: CASSLHGAAKSYEQYF.

The genes are TRBV7-2 and TRBJ2-7; 7 bases are a match to TRBD2. V lost 3 bases to trimming and J lost 3 bases; unmatched junction nucleotides: 8. Germline V gene sequence: CDR1 SGHTA, CDR2 FQGNSA. The CDR3 contains 15 residues. The CDR3 loop reads CASSFDGRPNYEQYF. In nucleotides, the CDR3 is TGTGCCAGCAGCTTTGACGGGAGGCCCAACTACGAGCAGTACTTC. Combining the CDR3 with reference TRBV7-2 and TRBJ2-7 gives the whole variable domain GAGVSQSPSNKVTEKGKDVELRCDPISGHTALYWYRQSLGQGLEFLIYFQGNSAPDKSGLPSDRFSAERTGGSVSTLTIQRTQQEDSAVYLCASSFDGRPNYEQYFGPGTRLTVT.

The chain combines TRBV5-1 with TRBJ2-2, with D possibly matching TRBD2 (6 bases). V was pared by 6 bases and J by 2 bases, with 17 bases between. Germline assignment: CDR1 SGHRS and CDR2 YFSETQ. The CDR3 has 16 residues. The CDR3 is CASTLAGTRNTGELFF. The CDR3 nucleotides read TGCGCCAGCACCCTGGCTGGGACTCGAAACACCGGGGAGCTGTTTTTT.

This clone was counted only a few times. This chain joins TRBV5-6 and TRBJ1-5, with D uncertain. CDR3 size: 18 residues. The V and J ends lost 4 bases and 2 bases respectively, with 22 bases between them. CDR1 and CDR2 from the germline V gene are SGHDT and YYEEEE. In DNA, the CDR3 is TGTGCCAGCAGCCAAAGGTCAGTAAATACTCAGGGCAATCAGCCCCAGCATTTT. Translation: CASSQRSVNTQGNQPQHF.